This TCR beta chain appears in the sequencing data of a study of T cells in Graves' hyperthyroidism and ophthalmopathy. Hyperthyroidism had been newly diagnosed in patients aged 18 to 65, and its duration was under 2 months. Those patients with uncontrolled infection, other autoimmune disease, pregnancy or lactation were excluded. Whole-study results and caveats: The model foresaw ophthalmopathy a median roughly 6.6 months prior to onset.

The investigators amplified TCR beta CDR3 regions from RNA transcripts. The HTBI primer set drove a first-round RT-PCR of the TCR CDR3. One entry per CDR3 protein results from TCRdb running MiXCR on the multiplex PCR reads. The sample carries under 800,000 distinct CDR3 sequences, 12% to 15% recorded once. This clonotype occurred many times. Its antigen is not identified. CDR3 length: 15 residues. Unmatched junction bases numbered 12, after V lost 11 bases and J lost 2 bases. From germline, CDR1 is SEHNR and CDR2 FQNEAQ (reference sequence). V and J are TRBV7-9 and TRBJ2-7; the match to TRBD2 covers 10 bases. What was sequenced was blood. This clonotype originated in a woman under 30 with Graves' hyperthyroidism. The CDR3 sequence is CAGQTGTSDPYEQYF. The CDR3 DNA sequence: TGTGCCGGACAGACCGGGACTAGCGATCCCTACGAGCAGTACTTC. Based on the CDR3 plus reference TRBV7-9 and TRBJ2-7, the full variable domain is DTGVSQNPRHKITKRGQNVTFRCDPISEHNRLYWYRQTLGQGPEFLTYFQNEAQLEKSRLLSDRFSAERPKGSFSTLEIQRTEQGDSAMYLCAGQTGTSDPYEQYFGPGTRLTVT.